The 10 T cell receptor beta chains below were found in one sample sequenced in a study of cytomegalovirus exposure and HLA in healthy donors. Primers: 60 Vbeta forward and 13 Jbeta reverse. The protocol was immunoSEQ multiplex PCR, while the TCRdb copy is restricted to in-frame clones and leaves out a portion. The repertoire holds approximately 59,000 clones, with 78% as singletons. The sequencing sample was made of PBMCs. These receptors were obtained from a girl aged 5 to 17 in good health and CMV-seropositive.

The chain couples TRBV27 to TRBJ1-1; D unresolved. CDR3 length: 15 residues. V was pared by 0 bases and J by 1 base, with 9 bases between. Looked up from germline, CDR1 is MNHEY and CDR2 is SMNVEV (reference sequence). CDR3 residues: CASSLSITGNTEAFF. The CDR3 DNA sequence: TGTGCCAGCAGTTTATCGATAACCGGGAACACTGAAGCTTTCTTT.

This clone occurred once. The CDR3, as DNA: TGTGCCAGCAGCCAACAAGAGACCCAGTACTTC. It translates to CASSQQETQYF. This chain links TRBV7-2 with TRBJ2-5; D uncertain. CDR3 length: 11 residues. The V end was cut by 5 bases, the J end by 2 bases, with 3 bases between. Germline lookup yields CDR1 SGHTA and CDR2 FQGNSA. Full variable domain (missing parts from reference TRBV7-2 and TRBJ2-5): GAGVSQSPSNKVTEKGKDVELRCDPISGHTALYWYRQSLGQGLEFLIYFQGNSAPDKSGLPSDRFSAERTGGSVSTLTIQRTQQEDSAVYLCASSQQETQYFGPGTRLLVL.

The chain has TRBV21-1 and TRBJ2-7; TRBD2 is taken as the D call from the table, unchecked against the DNA. TRBV21-1 is noted as a pseudogene. The CDR3 is 15 amino acids. The CDR3 region has the DNA TGTGCCAGCAGCAACGTGAAGCGGGAGGGTTGCGAGCAGTACTTC. The encoded protein is CASSNVKREGCEQYF.

V is TRBV7-6 and J is TRBJ2-3; D perhaps matches TRBD2 (5 bases). The CDR3 has 14 amino acids. Between the trimmed V and J ends, which lost 3 bases and 5 bases, there was a span of 12 bases. Germline V gives CDR1 SGHVS, CDR2 FNYEAQ. Here the CDR3 reads CASSLIGLGDTQYF. The CDR3 DNA sequence: TGTGCCAGCAGCTTGATAGGACTCGGAGATACGCAGTATTTT. Full variable domain (missing parts from reference TRBV7-6 and TRBJ2-3): GAGVSQSPRYKVTKRGQDVALRCDPISGHVSLYWYRQALGQGPEFLTYFNYEAQQDKSGLPNDRFSAERPEGSISTLTIQRTEQRDSAMYRCASSLIGLGDTQYFGPGTRLTVL.

The J gene is TRBJ1-1, the V gene TRBV19; no firm D call. V lost 3 bases and J 4 bases, leaving 9 bases between the germline ends. This CDR3 spans 13 amino acids. From germline, CDR1 is LNHDA and CDR2 SQIVND (reference sequence). The CDR3 reads CASSIRGSTEAFF. In DNA, the CDR3 is TGTGCCAGTAGTATTCGAGGGAGCACTGAAGCTTTCTTT.

This clone came up once. J is TRBJ2-7 and V is TRBV10-3; D might be TRBD1 (6 bases). This CDR3 has 15 residues. CDR1 and CDR2 (germline): ENHRY, SYGVKD. The germline V and J ends were trimmed by 3 bases and 3 bases, with 15 bases remaining between them. CDR3 loop: CAISDSPGENYEQYF. The CDR3 DNA sequence: TGTGCCATCAGTGATTCCCCAGGGGAAAACTACGAGCAGTACTTC.

This clone was counted once. The chain couples TRBV6-5 to TRBJ2-7, with 9 bases aligning to TRBD2. Germline CDR1 MNHEY, CDR2 SVGAGI. V shed 11 bases and J 0 bases; nucleotides not matched to a gene: 5. The CDR3 spans 13 residues. The CDR3 here is CAVSGRNSYEQYF. CDR3 sequence (DNA): TGTGCCGTAAGCGGGAGGAACTCCTACGAGCAGTACTTC.

The chain couples TRBV7-8 to TRBJ2-7; 9 bases align to TRBD1. CDR3 length equals 16 residues. The germline V gene encodes CDR1 SGHVS and CDR2 FQNEAQ. V shed 3 bases and J 4 bases; nucleotides not matched to a gene: 10. CDR3 region: CASSFGPTGGLYEQYF. CDR3 nucleotide sequence: TGTGCCAGCAGCTTCGGCCCGACAGGGGGTCTGTACGAGCAGTACTTC.

CDR3: CASSQEVLDGRARNEQFF. The DNA of the CDR3 is TGCGCCAGCAGCCAAGAAGTGTTGGACGGGAGGGCCCGCAATGAGCAGTTCTTC. The J gene is TRBJ2-1, the V gene TRBV4-3; 8 nucleotides line up with TRBD2. V lost 0 bases and J lost 6; bases outside the gene matches: 13. CDR3 size: 18 residues. Germline V lookup: CDR1 LGHNA, CDR2 YSLEER.

DNA for the CDR3: TGTGCCAGCAGCTTGAGGACAGGGAGGATCTCCTATGGCTACACCTTC. Translation gives CASSLRTGRISYGYTF. This chain uses TRBV7-2 with TRBJ1-2; 8 nucleotides agree with TRBD1. Germline V gene lookup returns CDR1 SGHTA and CDR2 FQGNSA. The CDR3 runs 16 residues. V lost 3 bases, J lost 4 bases, and 10 bases stayed unmatched. Drawing the rest from reference TRBV7-2 and TRBJ1-2, the complete variable domain is GAGVSQSPSNKVTEKGKDVELRCDPISGHTALYWYRQSLGQGLEFLIYFQGNSAPDKSGLPSDRFSAERTGGSVSTLTIQRTQQEDSAVYLCASSLRTGRISYGYTFGSGTRLTVV.